This T cell receptor beta chain was identified during a study of CD8 T cells in ankylosing spondylitis. Study-level results: There was a TCR beta motif, made of eight highly homologous variants, that appeared characteristic of ankylosing spondylitis blood. Reportedly, disease-linked clones are significantly enriched in ankylosing spondylitis patients' matched synovial fluid.

V gave up 3 bases and J gave up 1 base, with 7 bases separating them. This CDR3 is 14 amino acids long. A word on this clonotype: Its antigen is not identified.

Using quantitative 5'-RACE with molecular barcodes, the authors made TCR beta libraries. Using its own MiXCR run on the 5' RACE reads, TCRdb lists one record per CDR3 protein. Here the sample spans tens of thousands of distinct CDR3 sequences, roughly 27% being singletons. Sequenced: blood, either unsorted or a sorted T cell fraction (not recorded which). V is TRBV12-3 or TRBV12-4 and J is TRBJ1-3; a weak D match, TRBD1 (5 bases). The receptor comes from a male donor with ankylosing spondylitis or in good health (not recorded which). Written as DNA, the CDR3 is TGTGCCAGCAGTTTGGGACGTTCTGGAAACACCATATATTTT. Translating it yields CASSLGRSGNTIYF.